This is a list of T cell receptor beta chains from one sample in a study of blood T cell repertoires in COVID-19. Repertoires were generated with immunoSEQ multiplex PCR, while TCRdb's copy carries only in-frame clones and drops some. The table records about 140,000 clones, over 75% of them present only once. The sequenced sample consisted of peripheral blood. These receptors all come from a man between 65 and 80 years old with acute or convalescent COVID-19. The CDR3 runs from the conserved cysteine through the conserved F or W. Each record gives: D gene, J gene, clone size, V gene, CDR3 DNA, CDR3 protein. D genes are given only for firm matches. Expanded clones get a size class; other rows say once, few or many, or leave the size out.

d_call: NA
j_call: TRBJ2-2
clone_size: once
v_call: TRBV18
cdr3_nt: TGTGCCAGCTCACCGCGAGAGTTGTCCGGGGAGCTGTTTTTT
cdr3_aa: CASSPRELSGELFF

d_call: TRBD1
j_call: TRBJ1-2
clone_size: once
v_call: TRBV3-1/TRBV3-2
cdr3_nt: TGTGCCAGCAGCCAAGAGGGACAGGGCGGTGATGGCTACACCTTC
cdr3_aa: CASSQEGQGGDGYTF

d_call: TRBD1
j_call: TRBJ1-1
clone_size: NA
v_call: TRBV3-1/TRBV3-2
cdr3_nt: TGTGCCAGCAGCCAGACAGGGGCGAGCACTGAAGCTTTCTTT
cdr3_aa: CASSQTGASTEAFF

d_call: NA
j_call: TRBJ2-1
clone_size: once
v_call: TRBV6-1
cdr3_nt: TGTGCCAGCAGTGAAAGTTGGCAGGGTGGATTCAATGAGCAGTTCTTC
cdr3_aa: CASSESWQGGFNEQFF

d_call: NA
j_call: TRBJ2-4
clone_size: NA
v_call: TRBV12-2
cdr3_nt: TGTGCAAGTCGCTTGACTAGCTGGGGAGGAGCCAAAAACATTCAGTACTTC
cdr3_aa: CASRLTSWGGAKNIQYF

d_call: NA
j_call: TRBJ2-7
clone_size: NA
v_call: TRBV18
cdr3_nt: TGTGCCAGCTCACCACGCCAGGCAAGCTCCTACGAGCAGTACTTC
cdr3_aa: CASSPRQASSYEQYF

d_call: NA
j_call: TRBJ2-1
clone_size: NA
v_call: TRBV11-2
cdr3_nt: TGTGCCAGCAGCTTAGCCAGGGGCGATGAGCAGTTCTTC
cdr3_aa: CASSLARGDEQFF

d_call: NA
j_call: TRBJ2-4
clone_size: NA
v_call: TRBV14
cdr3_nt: TGTGCCAGCAGTCCTAAAATACAGGGTCCCTCGGCCAAAAACATTCAGTACTTC
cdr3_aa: CASSPKIQGPSAKNIQYF

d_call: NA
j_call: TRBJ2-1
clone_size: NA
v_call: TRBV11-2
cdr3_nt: TGTGCCAGCAGCTTAATGGGAGATAAACAGTTCTTC
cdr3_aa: CASSLMGDKQFF

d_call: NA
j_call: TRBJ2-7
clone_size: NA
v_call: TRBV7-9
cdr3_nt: TGTGCCAGCAGCTTAGCCCTAACAGGGAGCGAGCAGTACTTC
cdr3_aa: CASSLALTGSEQYF

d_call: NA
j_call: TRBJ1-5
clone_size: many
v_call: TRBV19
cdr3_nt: TGTGCCAGTAGAAACAGGGAAGGTCAGCCCCAGCATTTT
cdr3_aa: CASRNREGQPQHF

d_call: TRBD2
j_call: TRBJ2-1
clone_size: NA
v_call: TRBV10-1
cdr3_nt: TGCGCCAGCAGTGAGTCTCGGGTAGCGGGAGCGACCTACAATGAGCAGTTCTTC
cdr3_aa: CASSESRVAGATYNEQFF

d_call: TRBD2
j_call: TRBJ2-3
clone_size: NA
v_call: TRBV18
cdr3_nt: TGTGCCAGCTCACCACCGAGTTATAGCGGGGGGCCAAATAAAAAAACAGATACGCAGTATTTT
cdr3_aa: CASSPPSYSGGPNKKTDTQYF

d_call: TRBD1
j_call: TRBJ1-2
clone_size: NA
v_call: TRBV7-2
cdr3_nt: TGTGCCAGCAGCTTAAACTTGCAGGGGGCGAGAGGCTACACCTTC
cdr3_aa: CASSLNLQGARGYTF

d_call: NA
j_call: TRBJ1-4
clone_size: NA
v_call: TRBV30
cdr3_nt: TGTGCCTGGAGTGTACAGGTTAATGAAAAACTGTTTTTT
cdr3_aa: CAWSVQVNEKLFF

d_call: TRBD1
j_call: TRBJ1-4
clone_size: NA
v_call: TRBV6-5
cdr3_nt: TGCGCCAGCAGTTACTATAGGGACAGGGATGAAAAACTGTTTTTT
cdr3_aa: CASSYYRDRDEKLFF

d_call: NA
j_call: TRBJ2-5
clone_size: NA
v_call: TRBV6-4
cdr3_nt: TGTGCCAGCAGTGACTCTGGGACAAGGGGGGAGACCCAGTACTTC
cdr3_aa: CASSDSGTRGETQYF

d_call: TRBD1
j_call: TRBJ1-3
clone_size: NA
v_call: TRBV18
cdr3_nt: TGTGCCAGCTCACCACTGCCCAGGGGGAAGTTTGGAAACACCATATATTTT
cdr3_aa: CASSPLPRGKFGNTIYF

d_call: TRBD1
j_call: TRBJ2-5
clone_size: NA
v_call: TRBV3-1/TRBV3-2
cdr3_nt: TGTGCCAGCAGCCCCAGAGACAGGGGGCGAAACCAAGAGACCCAGTACTTC
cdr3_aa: CASSPRDRGRNQETQYF

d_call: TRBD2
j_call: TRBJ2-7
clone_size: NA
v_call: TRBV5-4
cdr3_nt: TGTGCCAGCAGCTTATGGACGGGGGGGTATCACGAGCAGTACTTC
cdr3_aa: CASSLWTGGYHEQYF

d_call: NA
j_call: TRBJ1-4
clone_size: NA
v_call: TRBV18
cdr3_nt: TGTGCCAGCTCACCATCAGGGGCGCTTTATGAAAAACTGTTTTTT
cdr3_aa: CASSPSGALYEKLFF

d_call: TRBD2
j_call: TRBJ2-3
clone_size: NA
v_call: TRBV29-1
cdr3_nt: TGCAGCGTTGAAGATCTAGCGGGGGGGAAGACAGATACGCAGTATTTT
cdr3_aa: CSVEDLAGGKTDTQYF

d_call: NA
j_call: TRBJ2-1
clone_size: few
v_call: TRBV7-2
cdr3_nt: TGTGCCAGCAGCCCAGGCTTCTACAATGAGCAGTTCTTC
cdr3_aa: CASSPGFYNEQFF

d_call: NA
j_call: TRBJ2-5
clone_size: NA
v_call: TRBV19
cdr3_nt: TGTGCCAGTAGTATAGAGGGGGGAAGTACGGGAGAGACCCAGTACTTC
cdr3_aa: CASSIEGGSTGETQYF

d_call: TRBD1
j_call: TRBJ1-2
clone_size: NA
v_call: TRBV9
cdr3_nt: TGTGCCAGCAGCCCGCGGACAGGGGGCGCAAGCTATGGCTACACCTTC
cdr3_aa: CASSPRTGGASYGYTF

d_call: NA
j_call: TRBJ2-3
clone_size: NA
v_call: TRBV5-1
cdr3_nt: TGCGCCAGCAGCTTGTTATGGGGGCAATACCGCCCAAGCACAGATACGCAGTATTTT
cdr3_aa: CASSLLWGQYRPSTDTQYF

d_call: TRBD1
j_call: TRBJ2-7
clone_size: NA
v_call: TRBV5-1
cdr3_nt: TGCGCCAGCAGCCCTCTTCCTTCGGGGACAGTCTCCTACGAGCAGTACTTC
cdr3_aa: CASSPLPSGTVSYEQYF

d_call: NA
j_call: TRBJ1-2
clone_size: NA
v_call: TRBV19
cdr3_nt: TGTGCCAGTAGTATGACGTTGAGGACAGACCTTAACTATGGCTACACCTTC
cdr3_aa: CASSMTLRTDLNYGYTF

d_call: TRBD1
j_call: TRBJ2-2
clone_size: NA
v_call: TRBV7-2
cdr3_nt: TGTGCCAGCAGCCTTCCCGAACAGGGGGCAACCGGGGAGCTGTTTTTT
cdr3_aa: CASSLPEQGATGELFF

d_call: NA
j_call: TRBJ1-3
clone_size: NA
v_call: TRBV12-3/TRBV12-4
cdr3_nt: TGTGCCAGCAGTTTAAGACTGGAACACACCATATATTTT
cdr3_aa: CASSLRLEHTIYF

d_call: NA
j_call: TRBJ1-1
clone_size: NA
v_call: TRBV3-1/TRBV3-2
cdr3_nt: TGTGCCAGCAGCCGGGGGGGGATCTTGAACACTGAAGCTTTCTTT
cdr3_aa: CASSRGGILNTEAFF

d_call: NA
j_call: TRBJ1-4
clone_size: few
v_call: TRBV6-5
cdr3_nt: TGTGCCAGCACTTTGGGCCTCCCGGTTGAAAAACTGTTTTTT
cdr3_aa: CASTLGLPVEKLFF

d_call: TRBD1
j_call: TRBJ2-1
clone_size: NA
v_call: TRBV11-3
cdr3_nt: TGTGCCAGCAGCTTAAGCAGGGGGCATTACAATGAGCAGTTCTTC
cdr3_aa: CASSLSRGHYNEQFF

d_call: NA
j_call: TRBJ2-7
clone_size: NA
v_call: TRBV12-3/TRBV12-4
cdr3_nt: TGTGCCAGCAGTTTCCGCTACGAGCAGTACTTC
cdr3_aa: CASSFRYEQYF

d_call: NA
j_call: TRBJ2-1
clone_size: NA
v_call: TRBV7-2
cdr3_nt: TGTGCCAGCAGCTTAGCGAGGCAGGGGAATGAGCAGTTCTTC
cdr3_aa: CASSLARQGNEQFF

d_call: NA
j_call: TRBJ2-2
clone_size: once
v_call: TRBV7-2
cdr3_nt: TGTGCCAGCAGCTTAGAGGGAGGCGGGGAGCTGTTTTTT
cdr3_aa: CASSLEGGGELFF

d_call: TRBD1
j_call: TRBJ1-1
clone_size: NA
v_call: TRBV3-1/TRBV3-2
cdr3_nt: TGTGCCAGCAGCCCTAGACAGGGGGCTGCCACTGAAGCTTTCTTT
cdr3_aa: CASSPRQGAATEAFF

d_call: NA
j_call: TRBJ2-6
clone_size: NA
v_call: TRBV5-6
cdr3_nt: TGTGCCAGCAGCTGGGTGACAGGATCCGGGGCCAACGTCCTGACTTTC
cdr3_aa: CASSWVTGSGANVLTF

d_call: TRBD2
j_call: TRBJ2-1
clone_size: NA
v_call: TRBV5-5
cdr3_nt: TGTGCCAGCAGGACTAGCGGGGGGCTAGGCTATGAGCAGTTCTTC
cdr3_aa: CASRTSGGLGYEQFF

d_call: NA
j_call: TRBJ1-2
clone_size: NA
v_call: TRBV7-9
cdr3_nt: TGTGCCAGCAGCTTAAGTTCCGGGAACTATGGCTACACCTTC
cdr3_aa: CASSLSSGNYGYTF

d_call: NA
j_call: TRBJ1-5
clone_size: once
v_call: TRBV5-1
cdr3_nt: TGCGCCAGCAGCTTGCCGGGACCAGGGGAGCCCCAGCATTTT
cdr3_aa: CASSLPGPGEPQHF

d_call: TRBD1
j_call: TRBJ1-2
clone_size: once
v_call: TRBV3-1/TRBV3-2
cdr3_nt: TGTGCCAGCAGCCAACCGGACAGGGGAAATGGCTACACCTTC
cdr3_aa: CASSQPDRGNGYTF

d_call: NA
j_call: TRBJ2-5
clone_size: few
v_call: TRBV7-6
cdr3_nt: TGTGCCAGCAGTGTATTTGACCGGGACAACTCTCCCGGGGAGACCCAGTACTTC
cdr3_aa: CASSVFDRDNSPGETQYF

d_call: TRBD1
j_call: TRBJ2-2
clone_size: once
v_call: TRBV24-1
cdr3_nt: TGTGCCACCAGTGATTGGGACAGGGGGACCGGGGAGCTGTTTTTT
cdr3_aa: CATSDWDRGTGELFF

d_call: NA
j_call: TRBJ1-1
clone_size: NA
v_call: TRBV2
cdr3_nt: TGTGCCAGCAGTGGGGACATTTACACTGAAGCTTTCTTT
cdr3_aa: CASSGDIYTEAFF

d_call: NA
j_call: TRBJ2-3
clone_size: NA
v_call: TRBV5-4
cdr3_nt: TGTGCCAGCAGCTTGCCAGGGGCATCTAGCACAGATACGCAGTATTTT
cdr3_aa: CASSLPGASSTDTQYF

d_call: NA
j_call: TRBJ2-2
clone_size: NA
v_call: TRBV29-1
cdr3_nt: TGCAGCGTTGGGCCCGGGACTTTAAACGGGGAGCTGTTTTTT
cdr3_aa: CSVGPGTLNGELFF

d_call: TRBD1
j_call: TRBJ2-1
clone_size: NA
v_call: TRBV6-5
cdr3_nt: TGTGCCAGCAGAAAAGGACAGGGACTCTACAATGAGCAGTTCTTC
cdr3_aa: CASRKGQGLYNEQFF

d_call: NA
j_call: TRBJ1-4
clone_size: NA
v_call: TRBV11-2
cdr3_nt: TGTGCCAGCAGCTTAGGACAGATTAATGAAAAACTGTTTTTT
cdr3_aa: CASSLGQINEKLFF

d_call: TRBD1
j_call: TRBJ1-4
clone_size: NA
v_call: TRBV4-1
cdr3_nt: TGCGCCAGCAGCCGATTGGGACAGGGCTTCAACAATGAAAAACTGTTTTTT
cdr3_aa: CASSRLGQGFNNEKLFF

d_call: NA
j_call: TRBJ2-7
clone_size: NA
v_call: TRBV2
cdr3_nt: TGTGCCAGGGGACTGGAGCTAGACTTC
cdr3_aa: CARGLELDF

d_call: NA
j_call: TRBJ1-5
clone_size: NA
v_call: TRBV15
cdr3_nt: TGTGCCACCAGCAGGGGAACGGACAGTTTCAATCAGCCCCAGCATTTT
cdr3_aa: CATSRGTDSFNQPQHF

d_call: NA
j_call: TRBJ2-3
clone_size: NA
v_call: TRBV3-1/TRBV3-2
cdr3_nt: TGTGCCAGCAGCGAGACAGGTTCTAGCACAGATACGCAGTATTTT
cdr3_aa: CASSETGSSTDTQYF

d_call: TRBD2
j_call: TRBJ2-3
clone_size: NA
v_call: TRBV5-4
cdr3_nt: TGTGCCAGCAGCTTGGTAGCGGGGGCCAACACAGATACGCAGTATTTT
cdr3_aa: CASSLVAGANTDTQYF

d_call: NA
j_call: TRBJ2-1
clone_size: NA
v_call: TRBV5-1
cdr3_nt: TGCGCCAGCAGCCAGGGACAAGGCCCCTACAATGAGCAGTTCTTC
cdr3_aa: CASSQGQGPYNEQFF